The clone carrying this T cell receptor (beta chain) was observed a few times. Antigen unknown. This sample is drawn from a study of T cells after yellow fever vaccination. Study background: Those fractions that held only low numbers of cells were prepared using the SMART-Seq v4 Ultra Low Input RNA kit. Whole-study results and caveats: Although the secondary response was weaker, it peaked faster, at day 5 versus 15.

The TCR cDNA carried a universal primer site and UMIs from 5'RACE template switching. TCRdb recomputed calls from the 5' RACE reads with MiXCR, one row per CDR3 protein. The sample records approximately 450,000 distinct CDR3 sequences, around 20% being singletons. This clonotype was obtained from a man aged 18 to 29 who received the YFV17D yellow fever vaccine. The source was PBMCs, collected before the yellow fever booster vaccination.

The CDR3 sequence is CASCRIGSGELFF. DNA of the CDR3: TGCGCCAGCTGCCGGATCGGGTCCGGGGAGCTGTTTTTT. The gene calls are TRBV4-3 and TRBJ2-2; D unclear. V was shortened by 8 bases and J by 6 bases, with 13 bases between the two germline ends. CDR1 LGHNA and CDR2 YSLEER come from the germline V gene. The CDR3 spans 13 residues.